These 32 T cell receptor beta chains share one sample of origin, sequenced in a study of T cells in tuberculosis. Assay: immunoSEQ multiplex PCR; the TCRdb copy retains only in-frame clones and omits some. The sample lists around 39,000 clones; about 94% were seen once. The sequencing sample was made of PBMCs. Receptor source: a donor aged 10 to 29 with latent tuberculosis or without tuberculosis infection.

The rearrangement links TRBV28 to TRBJ1-2; D is perhaps TRBD1 (6 bases). With 7 bases removed from V and 3 bases from J, the gap between germline ends came to 12 bases. The germline gives CDR1 MDHEN, CDR2 SYDVKM. This CDR3 region has 13 residues. The CDR3 region is CASKTGGHYGYTF. CDR3 nucleotides: TGTGCCAGCAAGACGGGGGGGCACTATGGCTACACCTTC.

The rearrangement joins TRBV19 to TRBJ2-2, with TRBD1 matching over 8 bases. This CDR3 has 18 amino acids. CDR1 and CDR2 (germline): LNHDA, SQIVND (reference sequence). The J segment lost 6 bases and the V segment lost 0 bases, leaving 12 bases of the junction unmatched. The CDR3 loop reads CASSIDVPGQGTAGELFF. The CDR3 nucleotides read TGTGCCAGTAGTATAGACGTCCCCGGACAGGGAACGGCCGGGGAGCTGTTTTTT. The complete variable domain, with remaining parts taken from reference TRBV19 and TRBJ2-2, reads DGGITQSPKYLFRKEGQNVTLSCEQNLNHDAMYWYRQDPGQGLRLIYYSQIVNDFQKGDIAEGYSVSREKKESFPLTVTSAQKNPTAFYLCASSIDVPGQGTAGELFFGEGSRLTVL.

This chain uses TRBV27 with TRBJ1-2, with D possibly being TRBD1 (6 bases). V lost 7 bases, J lost 5 bases, and 20 bases lay in between. This CDR3 spans 15 amino acids. The germline CDR1 and CDR2 sequences are MNHEY and SMNVEV (reference sequence). CDR3: CASTPRGGTRYGYTF. CDR3 nucleotides: TGTGCCAGCACTCCACGGGGGGGCACTAGGTATGGCTACACCTTC.

V and J are TRBV5-4 and TRBJ1-6; TRBD1 matches 7 bases. This CDR3 has 15 residues. With 1 base clipped from V and 9 bases from J, the junction kept 7 bases outside the gene matches. Germline-derived CDR1 and CDR2 are SGHNT and YYREEE (reference sequence). The CDR3 is CASSLTDPGGSPLHF. The CDR3 DNA reads TGTGCCAGCAGCTTGACGGACCCAGGGGGTTCACCCCTCCACTTT.

The chain joins TRBV7-7 to TRBJ2-3; D perhaps matches TRBD1 (5 bases). The CDR3 extends over 16 amino acids. Germline V CDR1 and CDR2: SSHAT, FNYEAQ (reference sequence). V was shortened by 1 base and J by 1 base, with 12 bases between the two germline ends. The CDR3 reads CASSLGVDSRTDTQYF. CDR3 bases: TGTGCCAGCAGCTTAGGTGTCGACAGCCGCACAGATACGCAGTATTTT.

The V call is TRBV15, the J call TRBJ2-4, with a tentative D call TRBD2 (6 bases). The CDR3 has 13 residues. Trimming stripped 0 bases from V and 13 bases from J, with 13 bases between. Germline values: CDR1 LNHNV, CDR2 YYDKDF (reference sequence). The CDR3 spells CATSRDMGEEQYF. For the CDR3, the DNA is TGTGCCACCAGCAGAGATATGGGGGAGGAGCAGTACTTC.

This sequence joins TRBV6-1 and TRBJ1-2; D is perhaps TRBD1 (5 bases). Per germline, CDR1 MNHNS and CDR2 SASEGT. The V end was cut by 3 bases, the J end by 2 bases, with 10 bases between. This CDR3 is 14 amino acids long. CDR3 amino acids: CASSEGPENYGYTF. The CDR3 DNA reads TGTGCCAGCAGTGAGGGGCCGGAAAACTATGGCTACACCTTC.

The J gene is TRBJ2-3, the V gene TRBV6-4; TRBD1 matches 8 bases. The CDR3 sequence is 13 residues long. V was pared by 6 bases and J by 4 bases, with 3 bases of the junction left unmatched. In germline, CDR1 is MRHNA, CDR2 SNTAGT. The CDR3 is CASRETGADTQYF. In DNA form, the CDR3 reads TGTGCCAGCAGGGAGACAGGGGCAGATACGCAGTATTTT.

The chain recombines TRBV11-2 with TRBJ2-3; 10 nucleotides match TRBD1. Germline V gene lookup returns CDR1 SGHAT and CDR2 FQNNGV. V lost 5 bases, J lost 0 bases, and 2 bases stayed unmatched. The CDR3 extends over 15 amino acids. The CDR3: CASSLDRGSTDTQYF. Written as DNA, the CDR3 is TGTGCCAGCAGCCTGGACAGGGGGAGCACAGATACGCAGTATTTT.

The V call is TRBV29-1, the J call TRBJ1-2, with 9 nucleotides matching TRBD1. The ends lost 6 bases at V and 9 bases at J; junction bases unmatched: 20. Germline V lookup: CDR1 SQVTM, CDR2 ANQGSEA. The CDR3 contains 16 residues. The CDR3 loop reads CSVTFRDRAPGESYTF. As DNA, the CDR3 is TGCAGCGTCACCTTCCGGGACAGGGCCCCGGGGGAGAGCTACACCTTC.

CDR3 sequence reads: CASSQSGGAGGELFF. The DNA of the CDR3 is TGTGCCAGCAGTCAGAGCGGGGGGGCCGGCGGGGAGCTGTTTTTT. The rearrangement uses TRBV7-2 and TRBJ2-2, with 10 bases aligning to TRBD2. CDR3 length: 15 residues. Germline assignment: CDR1 SGHTA and CDR2 FQGNSA. Trimming removed 6 bases from V and 7 bases from J; junction bases left unmatched: 8.

The rearrangement uses TRBV9 and TRBJ2-7; 7 bases align to TRBD2. CDR1 is SGDLS, CDR2 YYNGEE, per germline. The CDR3 consists of 15 residues. V shed 0 bases, J shed 3 bases, and the junction held 6 bases outside the gene matches. The CDR3 nucleotides read TGTGCCAGCAGCGTAGGGGAGGGTTCAGTCTACGAGCAGTACTTC. The encoded protein is CASSVGEGSVYEQYF.

The chain uses TRBV5-1 and TRBJ2-1, with 8 bases lining up with TRBD2. The V segment lost 3 bases and the J segment 0 bases; nucleotides outside the gene matches: 8. The CDR3 covers 17 residues. Per germline, CDR1 SGHRS and CDR2 YFSETQ. CDR3 DNA: TGCGCCAGCAGCTACTACGGGGGGGCACCCTCCTACAATGAGCAGTTCTTC. It translates to CASSYYGGAPSYNEQFF.

V is TRBV10-3 and J is TRBJ2-3, with 9 bases identical to TRBD2. Unmatched junction bases numbered 8, after V lost 2 bases and J lost 5 bases. The CDR3 is 16 amino acids. The germline V gene has CDR1 ENHRY and CDR2 SYGVKD. The CDR3 DNA is TGTGCCATCAGTGAGGGAGGCGGGGGGGCAGTAGATACGCAGTATTTT. This codes for CAISEGGGGAVDTQYF.

This chain links TRBV18 with TRBJ2-7; no reliable D call. CDR1 is KGHSH and CDR2 is LQKENI in the germline V gene. V dropped 2 bases and J dropped 5 bases, with 10 bases sitting between them. This CDR3 contains 13 residues. The CDR3 bases are TGTGCCAGCTCACCATTACCAGGAAACGAGCAGTACTTC. It is translated as CASSPLPGNEQYF. The whole variable domain, remainder taken from reference TRBV18 and TRBJ2-7, is NAGVMQNPRHLVRRRGQEARLRCSPMKGHSHVYWYRQLPEEGLKFMVYLQKENIIDESGMPKERFSAEFPKEGPSILRIQQVVRGDSAAYFCASSPLPGNEQYFGPGTRLTVT.

The chain uses TRBV9 and TRBJ2-3, with a weak D call TRBD2 (5 bases). This CDR3 spans 15 amino acids. Germline CDR1 is SGDLS and CDR2 is YYNGEE. V shed 2 bases and J shed 4 bases, with 14 bases lying between them. This CDR3 is CASSVSPRGSDTQYF. The CDR3 DNA reads TGTGCCAGCAGCGTGAGTCCCCGGGGATCAGATACGCAGTATTTT.

This chain connects TRBV6-4 to TRBJ2-1, with TRBD1 as a possible D gene (5 bases). The CDR3 contains 13 residues. Per the germline V gene, CDR1 is MRHNA and CDR2 is SNTAGT. Trimming took 0 bases from V and 5 from J, leaving 5 bases between them. CDR3: CASSDSDNNEQFF. CDR3 coding DNA: TGTGCCAGCAGTGACTCGGACAACAATGAGCAGTTCTTC.

J is TRBJ2-1 and V is TRBV5-1, with 10 nucleotides matching TRBD2. V dropped 0 bases and J dropped 3; count of bases not matched to a gene: 0. Germline V CDR1 and CDR2: SGHRS, YFSETQ. This CDR3 comprises 15 residues. The CDR3 reads CASSLGLAGYNEQFF. In DNA, the CDR3 is TGCGCCAGCAGCTTGGGACTAGCGGGCTACAATGAGCAGTTCTTC. Together with reference TRBV5-1 and TRBJ2-1, the CDR3 gives the full variable domain: KAGVTQTPRYLIKTRGQQVTLSCSPISGHRSVSWYQQTPGQGLQFLFEYFSETQRNKGNFPGRFSGRQFSNSRSEMNVSTLELGDSALYLCASSLGLAGYNEQFFGPGTRLTVL.

The rearrangement uses TRBV4-1 and TRBJ2-7; the D gene is possibly TRBD1 (6 bases). The ends were cut back, 1 base at V and 5 bases at J, with 9 bases in the middle. This CDR3 is 13 amino acids long. The germline CDR1 and CDR2 sequences are MGHRA and YSYEKL. The chain's CDR3 is CASSQVQGDEQYF. CDR3 in DNA: TGCGCCAGCAGCCAAGTACAGGGAGACGAGCAGTACTTC.

The chain uses TRBV19 and TRBJ1-5; 8 nucleotides match TRBD1. The V gene's germline CDR1 is LNHDA and CDR2 SQIVND (reference sequence). This CDR3 has 17 residues. V trimming: 6 bases; J trimming: 4 bases; junction bases outside the gene matches: 14. The CDR3 region is CASSPTVDRVVNQPQHF. The CDR3 coding sequence is TGTGCCAGTAGCCCCACGGTGGACAGGGTTGTAAATCAGCCCCAGCATTTT.

This chain joins TRBV7-2 and TRBJ2-7; the D is unclear. The ends were cut back, 4 bases at V and 2 bases at J, with 6 bases in the middle. Germline CDR1 and CDR2: SGHTA and FQGNSA. This CDR3 is built from 12 residues. As DNA, the CDR3 is TGTGCCAGCAGCTCTAATGCCTACGAGCAGTACTTC. Encoded protein: CASSSNAYEQYF.

This chain uses TRBV4-2 with TRBJ2-7; TRBD1 matches 9 bases. The CDR3 has 16 residues. The germline gives CDR1 LGHNA, CDR2 YNFKEQ. The V gene end was trimmed by 0 bases and the J gene end by 6 bases; junction bases not matched to a gene: 9. CDR3 loop: CASSQEATGGRAEQYF. Here the CDR3 DNA reads TGTGCCAGCAGCCAAGAAGCGACAGGGGGAAGAGCCGAGCAGTACTTC.

The chain is built from TRBV6-5 and TRBJ2-7, with D possibly TRBD1 on 5 matching bases. Looked up from germline, CDR1 is MNHEY and CDR2 is SVGAGI. This CDR3 has 14 amino acids. V dropped 8 bases and J dropped 2 bases, with 16 bases sitting between them. The DNA for the CDR3 is TGTGCCAGCCGTGGTCAGGGTGGACCCTACGAGCAGTACTTC. Protein product: CASRGQGGPYEQYF.

The J gene is TRBJ2-1, the V gene TRBV6-4; 9 bases line up with TRBD1. Germline loops: CDR1 MRHNA, CDR2 SNTAGT. V was clipped by 3 bases and J by 8 bases; unmatched bases: 8. The CDR3 totals 15 residues. The CDR3 DNA reads as TGTGCCAGCAGTGATACAGGGGGCTCGGGCGATGAGCAGTTCTTC. Amino acids: CASSDTGGSGDEQFF.

The chain combines TRBV2 with TRBJ1-2; TRBD1 might be the D (5 bases). There are 13 residues in the CDR3. The V gene's germline CDR1 is SNHLY and CDR2 FYNNEI. Trimming removed 4 bases from V and 0 bases from J, with 6 bases in between. The CDR3 nucleotides read TGTGCCAGCAGTGTGACAGCTAACTATGGCTACACCTTC. As protein: CASSVTANYGYTF. The full variable domain, with the rest looked up from reference TRBV2 and TRBJ1-2, is EPEVTQTPSHQVTQMGQEVILRCVPISNHLYFYWYRQILGQKVEFLVSFYNNEISEKSEIFDDQFSVERPDGSNFTLKIRSTKLEDSAMYFCASSVTANYGYTFGSGTRLTVV.

This rearrangement joins TRBV29-1 to TRBJ1-1, with D unresolved. Germline CDR1 and CDR2: SQVTM and ANQGSEA. With 6 bases removed from V and 0 bases from J, the gap between germline ends came to 20 bases. The CDR3 length is 16 residues. CDR3 region: CSVHSAGDHLNTEAFF. The CDR3 DNA is TGCAGCGTCCACTCCGCCGGAGACCATTTGAACACTGAAGCTTTCTTT.

The gene calls are TRBV6-5 and TRBJ1-5; 8 nucleotides line up with TRBD1. The germline CDR1 and CDR2 sequences are MNHEY and SVGAGI. V shed 6 bases and J 2 bases; nucleotides not matched to a gene: 6. CDR3 size: 15 residues. CDR3: CASRWTGTGNQPQHF. The CDR3 region has the DNA TGTGCCAGCAGATGGACAGGGACCGGCAATCAGCCCCAGCATTTT.

The chain couples TRBV9 to TRBJ2-3; D ambiguous. This CDR3 spans 12 amino acids. The V gene lost 0 bases and the J gene lost 6 bases, with 5 bases spanning the gap. Germline-derived CDR1 and CDR2 are SGDLS and YYNGEE. CDR3 DNA: TGTGCCAGCAGCGTAGGTCGGGATACGCAGTATTTT. Residues: CASSVGRDTQYF.

The chain uses TRBV29-1 and TRBJ1-2; D is perhaps TRBD1 (5 bases). V dropped 8 bases and J dropped 5 bases, with 18 bases sitting between them. CDR1 and CDR2 (germline): SQVTM, ANQGSEA. The CDR3 extends over 13 amino acids. CDR3 amino acids: CSTHRQSSYGYTF. CDR3 nucleotides: TGCAGCACCCACCGACAGAGTAGTTATGGCTACACCTTC.

The CDR3 is CASRPFWPQDRGSNQPQHF. DNA of the CDR3: TGTGCCAGTAGACCCTTTTGGCCCCAGGACAGGGGCAGCAATCAGCCCCAGCATTTT. This rearrangement joins TRBV19 to TRBJ1-5, with 9 bases aligning to TRBD1. This CDR3 comprises 19 residues. V was pared by 6 bases and J by 1 base, with 16 bases of the junction left unmatched. From germline, CDR1 is LNHDA and CDR2 SQIVND (reference sequence).

The chain joins TRBV7-8 to TRBJ1-6, with TRBD1 matching over 9 bases. After removal of 5 bases from V and 9 bases from J, the junction contained 11 bases not matched to a gene. In germline, CDR1 is SGHVS, CDR2 FQNEAQ. This CDR3 contains 16 residues. CDR3 residues: CASSLIGTGSSSPLHF. The CDR3 nucleotides are TGTGCCAGCAGCCTTATAGGGACAGGGTCTAGTTCACCCCTCCACTTT.

The V call is TRBV25-1, the J call TRBJ2-2, with 10 bases lining up with TRBD1. Germline-derived CDR1 and CDR2 are MGHDK and SYGVNS. The CDR3 is 16 residues long. V lost 1 base, J lost 1 base, and 0 bases stayed unmatched. The CDR3 sequence: CASSEWDRGNTGELFF. The DNA for the CDR3 is TGTGCCAGCAGTGAATGGGACAGGGGGAACACCGGGGAGCTGTTTTTT.